This T cell receptor (beta chain) was identified during a study of CD8+CD57+ T cells in acquired aplastic anemia listed by TCRdb under 2018. Regarding the complete study: Extracted DNA from sorted CD4+ and CD8+ cells averaged about 2.9 ug, ranging from about 0.2 to 30 ug. Mean read counts for healthy donor samples were approximately 10 million for CD4+ cells and 11.0 million for CD8+ cells.

TCR repertoires of sorted CD4+ and CD8+ blood T cells from severe aplastic anemia patients and healthy subjects were deep-sequenced in the study. Ficoll-Paque density gradient centrifugation was used to isolate peripheral blood mononuclear cells. Before DNA was extracted, CD4+ and CD8+ T cells were sorted using either FACS or magnetic beads. A remark on this clonotype: Its antigen specificity is not known. No base quality information exists; no much larger clone differs at one position.

Genomic DNA was used as template for profiling of TCR beta VDJ combinations and CDR3 sequences. TCR repertoire sequencing was run on an Illumina HiSeq 2000. The original methods were these. TRBV/TRBJ rearrangement plots, CDR3 size and DJ length profiles, and Simpson's diversity index were used to evaluate the repertoires. The immunodominant clone was defined as the most abundant DNA sequence in deep sequencing data. CDR3 amino acid sequences were screened for sharing across subjects and compared with published repertoires and the VDJdb database. TCRdb reprocessed the public reads (quality trimming at Q25 with fastp, clone calling with MiXCR) and kept in-frame beta chains. Rows with a matching CDR3 protein are joined into one entry that keeps the most common DNA and genes. The V and J calls shown here were made by TCRdb, not taken from the authors' results. In this sample the table shows hundreds of thousands of distinct CDR3 sequences, 55% to 75% of which occur a single time. Approximately 4% of the sample is in the top ten clones.

CDR3 length: 12 amino acids, cysteine to phenylalanine. Of the read, only the CDR3 DNA is kept; its 36 bases are in frame from base 1. The germline V gene supplies CDR1 SQVTM and CDR2 ANQGSEA. V is pruned by 5 bases and J by 2 bases, leaving 2 bases of the junction without a gene match. What the study reported, not specific to this receptor: CD8+ Simpson's diversity did not differ significantly between patients and healthy controls (P=0.060). Some 27 CD8+ CDR3 sequences were found in both patients and controls but appeared to be highly expressed in patients and within the immunodominant clones of the patients.

This TCR came from a human donor in good health, serving as a control. The chain was built from TRBV29-1 and TRBJ2-7; 8 nucleotides in the junction match TRBD1. The sample comprised sorted CD4+, CD8+, or CD8+CD57+ T cells (not recorded which) from PBMCs. The CDR3 loop reads CSVKTGAYEQYF. The DNA sequence follows: TGCAGCGTTAAGACAGGGGCCTACGAGCAGTACTTC.